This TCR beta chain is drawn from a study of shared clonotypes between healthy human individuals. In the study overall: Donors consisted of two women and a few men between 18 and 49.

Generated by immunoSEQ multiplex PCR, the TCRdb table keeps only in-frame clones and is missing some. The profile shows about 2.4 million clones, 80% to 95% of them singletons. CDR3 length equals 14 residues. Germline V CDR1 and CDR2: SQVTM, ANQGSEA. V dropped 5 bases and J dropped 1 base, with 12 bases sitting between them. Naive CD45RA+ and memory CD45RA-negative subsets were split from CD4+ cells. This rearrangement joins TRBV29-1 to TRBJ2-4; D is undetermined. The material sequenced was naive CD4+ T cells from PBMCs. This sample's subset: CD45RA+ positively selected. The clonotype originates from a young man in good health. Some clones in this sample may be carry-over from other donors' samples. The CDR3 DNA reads TGCAGCGTTCGCTCCCTGGGGGCCAAAAACATTCAGTACTTC. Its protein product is CSVRSLGAKNIQYF. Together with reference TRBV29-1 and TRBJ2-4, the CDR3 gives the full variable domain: SAVISQKPSRDICQRGTSLTIQCQVDSQVTMMFWYRQQPGQSLTLIATANQGSEATYESGFVIDKFPISRPNLTFSTLTVSNMSPEDSSIYLCSVRSLGAKNIQYFGAGTRLSVL.